Below, 2 T cell receptor beta chains from the same sample are listed, as sequenced in a study of blood T cell repertoires in COVID-19. Assay used: immunoSEQ multiplex PCR; TCRdb lists only in-frame clones, some missing. The table has approximately 130,000 clones, around 91% seen once. Specimen: peripheral blood. These receptors originate from a man aged 65-85 years with active or convalescent COVID-19.

This rearrangement joins TRBV5-1 to TRBJ2-5, with a tentative D call TRBD1 (5 bases). The length of the CDR3 is 14 residues. Germline V CDR1 and CDR2: SGHRS, YFSETQ. The V gene lost 2 bases and the J gene lost 5 bases, with 13 bases spanning the gap. Here the CDR3 DNA reads TGCGCCAGCAGCTTATTAAGGGGCTGGGAGACCCAGTACTTC. Translating gives CASSLLRGWETQYF.

The chain links TRBV16 to TRBJ2-5, with 7 bases that match TRBD2. This CDR3 contains 15 residues. The ends lost 0 bases at V and 5 bases at J; junction bases unmatched: 6. CDR1 and CDR2 from the germline V gene are KGHSY and FQNENV. The CDR3 nucleotides read TGTGCCAGCAGCCAATCAAGCGGGATTGGGGAGACCCAGTACTTC. Translation: CASSQSSGIGETQYF. Variable domain in full (rest from reference TRBV16 and TRBJ2-5): GEEVAQTPKHLVRGEGQKAKLYCAPIKGHSYVFWYQQVLKNEFKFLISFQNENVFDETGMPKERFSAKCLPNSPCSLEIQATKLEDSAVYFCASSQSSGIGETQYFGPGTRLLVL.